These 8 T cell receptor beta chains originate from one sample sequenced in a study of blood T cell repertoires in COVID-19. Only in-frame clones appear in the TCRdb table, and some are missing; sequencing was by immunoSEQ multiplex PCR. This table has roughly 180,000 clones, roughly 84% appearing once. The sequencing sample was made of peripheral blood. The origin of the receptors is a woman older than 75 with active or convalescent COVID-19.

This chain links TRBV9 with TRBJ2-2; 7 bases match TRBD1. Germline V gene lookup returns CDR1 SGDLS and CDR2 YYNGEE. The CDR3 is 14 residues long. V gave up 1 base and J gave up 7 bases; unmatched junction bases: 4. Here the CDR3 DNA reads TGTGCCAGCAGCGTAATAGGGGGCATCGGGGAGCTGTTTTTT. It encodes CASSVIGGIGELFF.

The chain employs TRBV3-1 (or the pseudogene TRBV3-2) and TRBJ2-1, with TRBD2 matching over 7 bases. Germline CDR1 and CDR2: LGHDT and YNNKEL (reference sequence). CDR3 size: 16 residues. V lost 4 bases, J lost 5 bases, and 11 bases stayed unmatched. This CDR3 is CASSLPRRGGDNEQFF. Here the CDR3 DNA reads TGTGCCAGCAGCCTCCCCCGGCGGGGAGGGGACAATGAGCAGTTCTTC.

This clone was counted a single time. The gene calls are TRBV4-2 and TRBJ2-7, with D perhaps TRBD2 (5 bases). This CDR3 comprises 14 residues. V was trimmed by 2 bases and J by 9 bases, leaving 17 bases between them. The V gene's germline CDR1 is LGHNA and CDR2 YNFKEQ. The CDR3 protein is CASSQRTLGGGQYF. CDR3 DNA: TGTGCCAGCAGCCAACGGACTTTGGGTGGAGGGCAGTACTTC.

The chain uses TRBV7-3 and TRBJ2-1; 7 bases match TRBD1. The CDR3 spans 13 residues. CDR1 and CDR2 (germline): SGHTA, FQGTGA. V was pared by 4 bases and J by 6 bases, with 3 bases of the junction left unmatched. Written as DNA, the CDR3 is TGTGCCAGCAGCTCCCCAGGGGGCAATGAGCAGTTCTTC. Translation: CASSSPGGNEQFF. The variable domain in full, with the rest retrieved from reference TRBV7-3 and TRBJ2-1, is GAGVSQTPSNKVTEKGKYVELRCDPISGHTALYWYRQSLGQGPEFLIYFQGTGAADDSGLPNDRFFAVRPEGSVSTLKIQRTERGDSAVYLCASSSPGGNEQFFGPGTRLTVL.

The chain has TRBV27 and TRBJ1-1; maybe TRBD1 (5 bases). The germline CDR1 and CDR2 sequences are MNHEY and SMNVEV (reference sequence). Trimming removed 3 bases from V and 4 bases from J, with 12 bases in between. The CDR3 length is 14 residues. The chain's CDR3 is CASSFRQGTTEAFF. For the CDR3, the DNA is TGTGCCAGCAGTTTTCGGCAGGGCACCACTGAAGCTTTCTTT.

The rearrangement uses TRBV14 and TRBJ1-2, with a possible D match to TRBD1 (5 bases). Germline V gives CDR1 SGHDN, CDR2 FVKESK. V shed 3 bases and J shed 8 bases, with 13 bases lying between them. The CDR3 runs 13 residues. CDR3 sequence (DNA): TGTGCCAGCAGCCAGAGTGGAAGGGGAGGCTACACCTTC. It codes for CASSQSGRGGYTF.

This clone was observed a few times. The chain has TRBV7-3 and TRBJ1-2; 7 positions agree with TRBD1. The CDR3 has 14 amino acids. V gave up 4 bases and J gave up 2 bases; unmatched junction bases: 4. Germline V CDR1 and CDR2: SGHTA, FQGTGA. The CDR3 DNA reads TGTGCCAGCAGCTCCTCGGGACAGAACTATGGCTACACCTTC. Translated: CASSSSGQNYGYTF.

V gene TRBV18 combines with J gene TRBJ2-1; D may be TRBD2 (6 bases). V was cut by 6 bases and J by 5 bases, with 14 bases left in between. Germline V gene lookup returns CDR1 KGHSH and CDR2 LQKENI. This CDR3 comprises 14 residues. As DNA, the CDR3 is TGTGCCAGCTCGGGCGCGGGACGAGACAATGAGCAGTTCTTC. This gives the protein CASSGAGRDNEQFF.